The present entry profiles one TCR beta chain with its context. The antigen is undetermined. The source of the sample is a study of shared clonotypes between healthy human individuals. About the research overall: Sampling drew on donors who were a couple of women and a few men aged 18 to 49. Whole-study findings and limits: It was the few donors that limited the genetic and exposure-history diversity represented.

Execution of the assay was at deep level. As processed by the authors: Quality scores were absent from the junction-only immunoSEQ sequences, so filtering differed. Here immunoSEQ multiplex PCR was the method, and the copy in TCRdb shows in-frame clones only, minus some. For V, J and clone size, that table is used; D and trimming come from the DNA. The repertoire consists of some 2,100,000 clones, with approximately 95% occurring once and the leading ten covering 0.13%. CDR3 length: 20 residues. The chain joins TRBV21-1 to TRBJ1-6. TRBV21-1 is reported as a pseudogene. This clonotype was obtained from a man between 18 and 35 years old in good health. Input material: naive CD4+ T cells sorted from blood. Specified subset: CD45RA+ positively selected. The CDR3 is CASSKAAWGAGGQDNSPLHF. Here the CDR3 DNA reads TGTGCCAGCAGCAAGGCCGCCTGGGGGGCCGGGGGACAAGATAATTCACCCCTCCACTTT.